This is a list of T cell receptor beta chains from one sample in a study of beta chain features in type 1 diabetes. Profiling relied on immunoSEQ multiplex PCR, and the TCRdb table lists in-frame clones only, not all of them. Of about 230,000 clones listed, more than 15% are singletons. The sequenced material came from naive CD4+ T cells from blood. The receptors shown here come from a man aged 30 to 39 with type 1 diabetes. CDR3s include the opening cysteine and the closing phenylalanine or tryptophan. The D gene is left open where the match is weak. Clone size is shown for a subset of rows, as once, few, many or a class of expanded clone.

few | . | TRBJ1-3 | TRBV18 | CASSPSDSSGNTIYF | TGTGCCAGCTCACCATCGGACAGCTCTGGAAACACCATATATTTT
many | . | TRBJ1-1 | TRBV29-1 | CSVAGLYTEAFF | TGCAGCGTTGCAGGGCTTTACACTGAAGCTTTCTTT
few | . | TRBJ2-7 | TRBV29-1 | CSVGKVLTYEQYF | TGCAGCGTTGGTAAGGTTCTAACCTACGAGCAGTACTTC
few | . | TRBJ2-5 | TRBV5-1 | CASSLGRLEETQYF | TGCGCCAGCAGCTTGGGACGGTTAGAAGAGACCCAGTACTTC
. | . | TRBJ1-5 | TRBV13 | CASSLRRGPQHF | TGTGCCAGCAGCTTACGAAGGGGGCCCCAGCATTTT
. | TRBD1 | TRBJ1-5 | TRBV30 | CAWSPGQGVHQPQHF | TGTGCCTGGAGCCCCGGACAGGGGGTTCATCAGCCCCAGCATTTT
few | . | TRBJ2-3 | TRBV5-1 | CASKGGSSTDTQYF | TGCGCCAGCAAAGGGGGATCTAGCACAGATACGCAGTATTTT
. | . | TRBJ2-7 | TRBV30 | CAWTRGSYEQYF | TGTGCCTGGACGCGAGGCTCCTACGAGCAGTACTTC
. | TRBD2 | TRBJ2-7 | TRBV9 | CASSVGSSGSSYEQYF | TGTGCCAGCAGCGTAGGGTCTAGCGGAAGCTCCTACGAGCAGTACTTC
few | TRBD1 | TRBJ2-7 | TRBV13 | CASSLAGGGRGSYEQYF | TGTGCCAGCAGCTTAGCTGGTGGCGGCAGGGGGTCCTACGAGCAGTACTTC
. | TRBD2 | TRBJ2-1 | TRBV29-1 | CSPQTPREDQVAPSYNEQFF | TGCAGCCCACAGACCCCGCGGGAGGACCAAGTTGCCCCCTCCTACAATGAGCAGTTCTTC
few | . | TRBJ2-7 | TRBV28 | CASGRAHQVFGQYF | TGTGCCAGCGGGCGAGCGCACCAGGTATTCGGGCAGTACTTC
few | . | TRBJ2-1 | TRBV28 | CASGGIYNEQFF | TGTGCCAGCGGAGGGATTTACAATGAGCAGTTCTTC
few | . | TRBJ2-4 | TRBV7-9 | CASSLAPQGENIQYF | TGTGCCAGCAGCTTAGCGCCCCAGGGAGAAAACATTCAGTACTTC
few | TRBD2 | TRBJ2-3 | TRBV29-1 | CSAEGVAGGPRTTDTQYF | TGCAGCGCCGAAGGGGTAGCGGGAGGGCCGAGAACGACAGATACGCAGTATTTT
. | TRBD2 | TRBJ2-3 | TRBV9 | CASSVGGTRGTDTQYF | TGTGCCAGCAGCGTAGGTGGGACTAGGGGCACAGATACGCAGTATTTT
. | . | TRBJ1-5 | TRBV28 | CASSLVREPQHF | TGTGCCAGCAGTTTGGTTCGTGAGCCCCAGCATTTT
. | TRBD1 | TRBJ1-5 | TRBV30 | CAWSMGQGNQPQHF | TGTGCCTGGAGTATGGGACAGGGAAATCAGCCCCAGCATTTT
few | TRBD1 | TRBJ1-4 | TRBV5-1 | CASRPGTGNEKLFF | TGCGCCAGCAGGCCCGGGACAGGAAATGAAAAACTGTTTTTT
. | . | TRBJ2-7 | TRBV9 | CASSVSPTTYEQYF | TGTGCCAGCAGCGTGAGTCCAACGACCTACGAGCAGTACTTC
few | . | TRBJ2-1 | TRBV4-2 | CASSQDLYEQFF | TGTGCCAGCAGCCAGGACCTATATGAGCAGTTCTTC
. | . | TRBJ2-4 | TRBV5-4 | CASGNGDGTKNIQYF | TGTGCCAGCGGGAATGGAGACGGGACCAAAAACATTCAGTACTTC
few | TRBD1 | TRBJ2-5 | TRBV9 | CASSVGTGGAWETQYF | TGTGCCAGCAGCGTAGGGACAGGGGGCGCGTGGGAGACCCAGTACTTC
few | TRBD2 | TRBJ2-5 | TRBV4-3 | CASSQNTRIAGQTQYF | TGCGCCAGCAGCCAAAATACGAGGATAGCGGGACAGACCCAGTACTTC
. | . | TRBJ2-7 | TRBV29-1 | CSAQTGSTYEQYF | TGCAGCGCCCAGACAGGTTCCACCTACGAGCAGTACTTC
few | . | TRBJ1-2 | TRBV28 | CASRQQVPGIDGYTF | TGTGCCAGCAGGCAGCAGGTCCCAGGGATAGATGGCTACACCTTC
few | . | TRBJ2-3 | TRBV2 | CANRDNTDTQYF | TGTGCCAACCGGGACAACACAGATACGCAGTATTTT
few | . | TRBJ2-7 | TRBV30 | CAWSDPPDDDEQYF | TGTGCCTGGAGTGACCCCCCAGACGACGACGAGCAGTACTTC
few | TRBD1 | TRBJ1-2 | TRBV30 | CARSRDRVVGTF | TGTGCCAGATCCCGGGACAGGGTGGTCGGGACCTTC
. | . | TRBJ1-2 | TRBV6-5 | CASSSRIRTANYGYTF | TGTGCCAGCAGTTCACGGATAAGGACAGCTAACTATGGCTACACCTTC
. | TRBD1 | TRBJ2-5 | TRBV18 | CASSPVQGLLETQYF | TGTGCCAGCTCACCCGTACAGGGGCTACTGGAGACCCAGTACTTC
. | . | TRBJ2-1 | TRBV29-1 | CSGPENQLGNEQFF | TGCAGCGGGCCGGAAAATCAGCTGGGCAATGAGCAGTTCTTC
few | . | TRBJ2-7 | TRBV29-1 | CSVEVGRGLEQYF | TGCAGCGTTGAAGTGGGCAGGGGATTAGAGCAGTACTTC
. | . | TRBJ1-1 | TRBV19 | CASSSRGLRTEAFF | TGTGCCAGTAGTTCAAGGGGATTGAGGACTGAAGCTTTCTTT
few | . | TRBJ2-3 | TRBV18 | CASSPGGAGTDTQYF | TGTGCCAGCTCACCAGGCGGGGCAGGCACAGATACGCAGTATTTT
few | TRBD2 | TRBJ2-7 | TRBV19 | CASSIGGSLSEQYF | TGTGCCAGTAGTATAGGCGGGAGTCTTTCCGAGCAGTACTTC
few | . | TRBJ1-2 | TRBV6-1 | CASSNRNYGYTF | TGTGCCAGCAGTAACAGGAACTATGGCTACACCTTC
. | . | TRBJ2-4 | TRBV27 | CASSFGDNIQYF | TGTGCCAGCAGTTTTGGGGATAACATTCAGTACTTC
. | . | TRBJ2-5 | TRBV2 | CASSTRETQYF | TGTGCCAGCAGTACTCGAGAGACCCAGTACTTC
. | TRBD1 | TRBJ1-4 | TRBV7-2 | CASSFGQGREKLFF | TGTGCCAGCAGCTTTGGACAGGGTCGTGAAAAACTGTTTTTT
. | . | TRBJ2-7 | TRBV13 | CASRQTGRSYEQYF | TGTGCCAGCCGCCAGACAGGACGCTCCTACGAGCAGTACTTC
. | TRBD2 | TRBJ2-1 | TRBV7-9 | CASTRGTSGSYEQFF | TGTGCCAGCACCCGAGGGACTAGCGGGAGCTATGAGCAGTTCTTC
. | . | TRBJ2-5 | TRBV10-2 | CASSRLQGPQETQYF | TGCGCCAGCAGTCGTCTACAGGGACCCCAAGAGACCCAGTACTTC
few | . | TRBJ2-1 | TRBV5-1 | CASSPDGMGYNEQFF | TGCGCCAGCAGCCCGGACGGGATGGGTTACAATGAGCAGTTCTTC
few | . | TRBJ2-1 | TRBV4-3 | CASSQDGFGSTYNEQFF | TGCGCCAGCAGCCAAGATGGATTCGGGAGTACCTACAATGAGCAGTTCTTC
few | TRBD2 | TRBJ2-3 | TRBV5-1 | CASSFGLASTDTQYF | TGCGCCAGCAGCTTCGGACTAGCTAGCACAGATACGCAGTATTTT